The 16 T cell receptor beta chains presented below share a single source sample, sequenced in a study of cytomegalovirus exposure and HLA in healthy donors. The protocol was immunoSEQ multiplex PCR, while the TCRdb copy is restricted to in-frame clones and leaves out a portion. The profile shows fewer than 150,000 clones, about nine tenths of them singletons. Sequencing was carried out using PBMCs. These receptors originate from a man aged 25 to 40 in good health and CMV-seronegative.

This chain uses TRBV27 with TRBJ1-1; 7 bases map to TRBD1. The length of the CDR3 is 14 residues. Trimming cost V 6 bases and J 0 bases; bases outside gene matches: 4. Per the germline V gene, CDR1 is MNHEY and CDR2 is SMNVEV (reference sequence). In DNA form, the CDR3 reads TGTGCCAGCAGACAGACAGGGCTGAACACTGAAGCTTTCTTT. Its protein product is CASRQTGLNTEAFF.

The chain joins TRBV15 to TRBJ2-7; D might be TRBD2 (6 bases). This CDR3 is built from 17 residues. Trimming left V 0 bases short and J 0 bases short, with 15 bases between. Looked up from germline, CDR1 is LNHNV and CDR2 is YYDKDF (reference sequence). CDR3: CATSRDYGGPISYEQYF. The CDR3 coding sequence is TGTGCCACCAGCAGAGACTACGGAGGGCCTATCTCCTACGAGCAGTACTTC.

This CDR3 reads CASTRDRGNSPLHF. The CDR3 DNA reads TGTGCCAGCACCAGGGACAGGGGGAATTCACCCCTCCACTTT. The chain uses TRBV5-4 and TRBJ1-6; 11 bases are shared with TRBD1. Germline CDR1 SGHNT, CDR2 YYREEE (reference sequence). The length of the CDR3 is 14 residues. The V gene end was trimmed by 6 bases and the J gene end by 7 bases; junction bases not matched to a gene: 3.

Only one count was recorded for this clone. This CDR3 is CASSISGSADTQYF. The DNA for the CDR3 is TGTGCCAGCAGTATTAGCGGGTCGGCAGATACGCAGTATTTT. This chain joins TRBV27 and TRBJ2-3, with 7 positions matching TRBD2. The J segment lost 4 bases and the V segment lost 5 bases, leaving 6 bases of the junction unmatched. The CDR3 extends over 14 amino acids. CDR1 is MNHEY and CDR2 is SMNVEV in the germline V gene (reference sequence).

CDR3 sequence reads: CASSIGGWEGATEAFF. Here the CDR3 DNA reads TGTGCCAGTAGTATAGGTGGGTGGGAGGGAGCCACTGAAGCTTTCTTT. V gene TRBV19 combines with J gene TRBJ1-1, with D unclear. Germline-derived CDR1 and CDR2 are LNHDA and SQIVND (reference sequence). Trimming pared 1 base from V and 4 bases from J, leaving 16 bases between. The CDR3 is 16 amino acids.

The chain is built from TRBV7-3 and TRBJ2-1, with TRBD2 matching 10 bases. This CDR3 contains 15 residues. CDR1 is SGHTA, CDR2 FQGTGA, per germline. V trimming: 5 bases; J trimming: 2 bases; junction bases outside the gene matches: 3. In DNA, the CDR3 is TGTGCCAGCAGCCCCGGACTAGCGGCCTACAATGAGCAGTTCTTC. It codes for CASSPGLAAYNEQFF.

This clone was counted once. The chain links TRBV15 to TRBJ2-7; TRBD2 might be the D (6 bases). Germline V gene lookup returns CDR1 LNHNV and CDR2 YYDKDF (reference sequence). This CDR3 region has 13 residues. Trimming removed 0 bases at V and 5 bases at J, with 8 bases between. CDR3 bases: TGTGCCACCAGCAGAGATCGACTAGACGAGCAGTACTTC. Residues: CATSRDRLDEQYF.

In its sample, this clone was seen a few times. The rearrangement uses TRBV18 and TRBJ1-5; D remains unclear. With 6 bases removed from V and 3 bases from J, the gap between germline ends came to 12 bases. This CDR3 is built from 14 residues. Germline assignment: CDR1 KGHSH and CDR2 LQKENI. Here the CDR3 reads CASSSDNPNQPQHF. In nucleotides, the CDR3 is TGTGCCAGCTCGTCCGACAATCCCAATCAGCCCCAGCATTTT. Full variable domain (rest looked up from reference TRBV18 and TRBJ1-5): NAGVMQNPRHLVRRRGQEARLRCSPMKGHSHVYWYRQLPEEGLKFMVYLQKENIIDESGMPKERFSAEFPKEGPSILRIQQVVRGDSAAYFCASSSDNPNQPQHFGDGTRLSIL.

The chain employs TRBV4-3 and TRBJ1-2, with 8 bases fitting TRBD1. Per the germline V gene, CDR1 is LGHNA and CDR2 is YSLEER. The CDR3 extends over 15 amino acids. The V gene end was trimmed by 4 bases and the J gene end by 8 bases; junction bases not matched to a gene: 12. The DNA for the CDR3 is TGCGCCAGCAGCCCAGATCTTTCCGGGACAGGAGGCTACACCTTC. This gives the protein CASSPDLSGTGGYTF.

This sequence joins TRBV6-5 and TRBJ2-7; possible D gene TRBD1, 5 bases. Trimming removed 6 bases from V and 0 bases from J, with 12 bases in between. Per germline, CDR1 MNHEY and CDR2 SVGAGI. The CDR3 is 14 residues long. The CDR3 spells CASRKTDHSYEQYF. The CDR3 DNA reads as TGTGCCAGCAGGAAGACAGACCACTCCTACGAGCAGTACTTC.

The CDR3 reads CATSMREGSYEQYF. Written as DNA, the CDR3 is TGTGCCACCAGCATGCGGGAGGGTTCCTACGAGCAGTACTTC. The rearrangement links TRBV15 to TRBJ2-7; TRBD2 matches at 9 bases. Germline V lookup: CDR1 LNHNV, CDR2 YYDKDF (reference sequence). The J segment lost 1 base and the V segment lost 4 bases, leaving 2 bases of the junction unmatched. The CDR3 consists of 14 residues.

The chain employs TRBV4-1 and TRBJ2-7; TRBD2 matches 7 bases. CDR3 size: 15 residues. Looked up from germline, CDR1 is MGHRA and CDR2 is YSYEKL. Unmatched junction bases numbered 5, after V lost 0 bases and J lost 3 bases. In nucleotides, the CDR3 is TGCGCCAGCAGCCAAGAGTTAGCGGGCGGCTACGAGCAGTACTTC. Protein: CASSQELAGGYEQYF.

The CDR3 loop reads CASSDRGLSEAFF. As DNA, the CDR3 is TGTGCCAGCAGTGACAGGGGGCTTAGTGAAGCTTTCTTT. The chain uses TRBV6-1 and TRBJ1-1; 8 bases align to TRBD1. With V trimmed by 3 bases and J by 7 bases, 4 bases remained unmatched. This CDR3 spans 13 amino acids. Germline V lookup: CDR1 MNHNS, CDR2 SASEGT.

V and J are TRBV7-6 and TRBJ1-1, with 8 bases fitting TRBD1. V dropped 5 bases and J dropped 6; count of bases not matched to a gene: 8. Germline loops: CDR1 SGHVS, CDR2 FNYEAQ. This CDR3 has 14 amino acids. The CDR3 DNA reads as TGTGCCAGCAGCACCTTGACAGGGGTGCCTGAAGCTTTCTTT. Encoded protein: CASSTLTGVPEAFF.

The chain uses TRBV9 and TRBJ1-4; maybe TRBD1 (6 bases). This CDR3 is built from 15 residues. CDR1 is SGDLS and CDR2 is YYNGEE in the germline V gene. V lost 3 bases and J 3 bases, leaving 12 bases between the germline ends. CDR3 bases: TGTGCCAGCAGCGGAACCGGGACACCTAATGAAAAACTGTTTTTT. The encoded protein is CASSGTGTPNEKLFF.

The gene calls are TRBV29-1 and TRBJ2-1; D is possibly TRBD1 (6 bases). The germline V gene has CDR1 SQVTM and CDR2 ANQGSEA. CDR3 length: 14 residues. The CDR3 reads CSERGGSSYNEQFF. In nucleotides, the CDR3 is TGCAGTGAACGAGGGGGTAGCTCCTACAATGAGCAGTTCTTC.